These T cell receptor beta chains were read from a single sample in a study of blood T cells in healthy people across ages. From the 5' RACE reads, TCRdb called clonotypes with MiXCR, one entry per CDR3 protein. The repertoire holds around 1,900,000 distinct CDR3 sequences, with roughly 43% as singletons. The sequenced material came from blood. These receptors were obtained from a human donor in good health. CDR3s leave out the opening cysteine and the closing phenylalanine or tryptophan.

V gene	J gene	CDR3 length	CDR3 protein
TRBV9	TRBJ1-1	12	ASSAHAMNTEAF
TRBV29-1	TRBJ2-1	8	SVRDNEQF
TRBV12-3/TRBV12-4	TRBJ2-5	12	ASSPRGTAGAQY
TRBV6-2/TRBV6-3	TRBJ2-5	12	ASTPTGGQETQY
TRBV29-1	TRBJ2-3	12	SVGHLRGLDTQY
TRBV2	TRBJ2-7	13	ASRGDSPLYYEQY
TRBV5-1	TRBJ1-2	13	ASSPEGQADDGYT
TRBV5-1	TRBJ1-1	12	ASSFNEMNTEAF
TRBV7-2	TRBJ2-5	11	ASSPLQAGTQY
TRBV10-3	TRBJ2-1	11	AISYDDNNEQF
TRBV4-1	TRBJ2-3	15	ASSHDRGQGQSDTQY
TRBV3-1	TRBJ2-7	13	ASSQVGQDSYEQY
TRBV7-2	TRBJ2-5	14	ASSLARAGGGKTQY
TRBV12-3/TRBV12-4	TRBJ1-1	12	ASSFGREAKEAF
TRBV9	TRBJ2-3	10	DSSPDGDTQY
TRBV28	TRBJ2-2	15	ASSSIRGLPNTGELF
TRBV4-3	TRBJ2-6	19	ASSQDSLGLLAGSGANVLT
TRBV30	TRBJ1-5	10	AWGPKDQPQH
TRBV3-1	TRBJ1-5	12	ASSLGTVYSPQH
TRBV19	.	11	ASSNQGVETQY
TRBV20-1	TRBJ1-1	11	SARGSMNTEAF
TRBV5-1	TRBJ2-3	12	ASSPQWSPDTQY